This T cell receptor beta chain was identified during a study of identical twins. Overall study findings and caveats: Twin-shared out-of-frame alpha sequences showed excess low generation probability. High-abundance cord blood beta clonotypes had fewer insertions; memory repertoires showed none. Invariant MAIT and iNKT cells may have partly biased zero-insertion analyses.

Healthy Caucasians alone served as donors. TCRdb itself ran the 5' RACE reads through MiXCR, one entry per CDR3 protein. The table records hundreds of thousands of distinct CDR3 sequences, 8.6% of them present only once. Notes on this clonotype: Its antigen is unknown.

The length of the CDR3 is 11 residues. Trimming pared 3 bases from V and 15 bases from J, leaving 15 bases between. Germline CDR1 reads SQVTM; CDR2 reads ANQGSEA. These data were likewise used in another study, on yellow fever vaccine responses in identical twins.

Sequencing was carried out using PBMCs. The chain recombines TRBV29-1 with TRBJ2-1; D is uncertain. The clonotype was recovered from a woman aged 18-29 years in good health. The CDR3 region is CSVDSVLAAFF. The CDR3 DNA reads TGCAGCGTTGATAGTGTTCTGGCGGCGTTCTTC.